This is a list of T cell receptor beta chains from one sample in a study of CD8+ T cells in alopecia areata. Libraries were prepared by immunoSEQ multiplex PCR; TCRdb keeps only in-frame clonotypes and omits some of them. The sample has about 210,000 clones; around two fifths are singletons. Sample: CD4+ T cells sorted from blood, taken at approximately week 36, from a patient treated with tofacitinib. The receptors stem from a human donor with alopecia areata. Both conserved end residues are part of each CDR3. The D gene is left open where the match is weak. Size is omitted from some rows. Given values are once, few, many or a class for expanded clones.

abundance: .
d_gene: TRBD1
j_gene: TRBJ2-1
v_gene: TRBV5-1
CDR3nt: TGCGCCAGCAGCGAGGGGACAGTCAATGAGCAGTTCTTC
CDR3aa: CASSEGTVNEQFF

abundance: .
d_gene: .
j_gene: TRBJ2-5
v_gene: TRBV5-1
CDR3nt: TGCGCCAGCAGCTTGCGTCAGGCAGGCGGGACTGGGGAGACCCAGTACTTC
CDR3aa: CASSLRQAGGTGETQYF

abundance: .
d_gene: .
j_gene: TRBJ2-2
v_gene: TRBV18
CDR3nt: TGTGCCAGCTCACCATCAACAATCGCCGGGGAGCTGTTTTTT
CDR3aa: CASSPSTIAGELFF

abundance: .
d_gene: TRBD2
j_gene: TRBJ2-5
v_gene: TRBV7-2
CDR3nt: TGTGCCAGCAGCTTCGCGGGAGGGCCTGAGGAGACCCAGTACTTC
CDR3aa: CASSFAGGPEETQYF

abundance: .
d_gene: TRBD1
j_gene: TRBJ1-2
v_gene: TRBV6-1
CDR3nt: TGTGCCAGCAGTGGTGCGGGACAGGGGGCAATCTATGGCTACACCTTC
CDR3aa: CASSGAGQGAIYGYTF

abundance: few
d_gene: .
j_gene: TRBJ2-3
v_gene: TRBV27
CDR3nt: TGTGCCAGCTCCTCGTTTAGGGATACGCAGTATTTT
CDR3aa: CASSSFRDTQYF

abundance: .
d_gene: TRBD1
j_gene: TRBJ2-1
v_gene: TRBV30
CDR3nt: TGTGCCTGGAGTGTTAAGGGGGCAGATTCGGATGAGCAGTTCTTC
CDR3aa: CAWSVKGADSDEQFF

abundance: .
d_gene: .
j_gene: TRBJ2-7
v_gene: TRBV11-3
CDR3nt: TGTGCCAGCAGCTCCGCATCCGGTCTGGGCTACGAGCAGTACTTC
CDR3aa: CASSSASGLGYEQYF

abundance: .
d_gene: .
j_gene: TRBJ2-1
v_gene: TRBV7-3
CDR3nt: TGTGCCAGCAGCTTAGTGCTGGGCAGGGCAAATTACAATGAGCAGTTCTTC
CDR3aa: CASSLVLGRANYNEQFF

abundance: few
d_gene: .
j_gene: TRBJ2-5
v_gene: TRBV6-5
CDR3nt: TGTGCCAGCAGTCCAAAAGCCCCGTACTTC
CDR3aa: CASSPKAPYF

abundance: few
d_gene: TRBD2
j_gene: TRBJ2-3
v_gene: TRBV5-4
CDR3nt: TGTGCCAGCAGCTCCCCCTCAAGCGGGAGGACCGATACGCAGTATTTT
CDR3aa: CASSSPSSGRTDTQYF

abundance: .
d_gene: TRBD2
j_gene: TRBJ2-7
v_gene: TRBV7-2
CDR3nt: TGTGCCAGCAGCCCAACCGCCCGGGGGGGCAACTACGAGCAGTACTTC
CDR3aa: CASSPTARGGNYEQYF

abundance: .
d_gene: .
j_gene: TRBJ2-7
v_gene: TRBV7-9
CDR3nt: TGTGCCAGCAGCCGTGACGGCTCCTACGAGCAGTACTTC
CDR3aa: CASSRDGSYEQYF

abundance: few
d_gene: TRBD2
j_gene: TRBJ2-1
v_gene: TRBV29-1
CDR3nt: TGCAGCGTTGAAGGTCTAGCGGGAGAGGCTGAGCAGTTCTTC
CDR3aa: CSVEGLAGEAEQFF

abundance: .
d_gene: .
j_gene: TRBJ2-6
v_gene: TRBV6-5
CDR3nt: TGTGCCAGCAGTGGGGATGGGGCCAACGTCCTGACTTTC
CDR3aa: CASSGDGANVLTF

abundance: .
d_gene: TRBD2
j_gene: TRBJ2-1
v_gene: TRBV5-1
CDR3nt: TGCGCCAGCAGCTTGGCCAAAGGACTAGCGGGAGGGCCTGGGGATGAGCAGTTCTTC
CDR3aa: CASSLAKGLAGGPGDEQFF

abundance: .
d_gene: TRBD1
j_gene: TRBJ2-3
v_gene: TRBV29-1
CDR3nt: TGCAGCGTTCAACAGGGGGCAGTCGGAGATACGCAGTATTTT
CDR3aa: CSVQQGAVGDTQYF

abundance: few
d_gene: TRBD2
j_gene: TRBJ2-1
v_gene: TRBV7-2
CDR3nt: TGTGCCAGTTCCCGGACTAGCGGGAGTGGGGGTGAGCAGTTCTTC
CDR3aa: CASSRTSGSGGEQFF

abundance: once
d_gene: TRBD1
j_gene: TRBJ2-7
v_gene: TRBV4-1
CDR3nt: TGCGCCAGCAGCCAGGCGACACCGGGACAGTACTACGAGCAGTACTTC
CDR3aa: CASSQATPGQYYEQYF

abundance: .
d_gene: .
j_gene: TRBJ2-7
v_gene: TRBV11-2
CDR3nt: TGTGCCAGCAGCAGTTTCTACGAGCAGTACTTC
CDR3aa: CASSSFYEQYF

abundance: .
d_gene: TRBD2
j_gene: TRBJ2-1
v_gene: TRBV15
CDR3nt: TGTGCCACCAGCCGAATGTTACCGGGACTAGCGGGATACGGGAACAATGAGCAGTTCTTC
CDR3aa: CATSRMLPGLAGYGNNEQFF

abundance: .
d_gene: TRBD1
j_gene: TRBJ2-3
v_gene: TRBV2
CDR3nt: TGTGCCAGCAGTGAAGTTCAGGGGGTACCGGATACGCAGTATTTT
CDR3aa: CASSEVQGVPDTQYF

abundance: .
d_gene: .
j_gene: TRBJ2-6
v_gene: TRBV11-3
CDR3nt: TGTGCCAGCAGCAAGGAGGACTCTGGGGCCAACGTCCTGACTTTC
CDR3aa: CASSKEDSGANVLTF

abundance: .
d_gene: .
j_gene: TRBJ2-4
v_gene: TRBV6-1
CDR3nt: TGTGCCAGCACCCCGTCTGCGCCTGGGAACATTCAGTACTTC
CDR3aa: CASTPSAPGNIQYF

abundance: .
d_gene: .
j_gene: TRBJ1-2
v_gene: TRBV7-2
CDR3nt: TGTGCCAGCAGGATTTCGGGGCTTGTCTATGGCTACACCTTC
CDR3aa: CASRISGLVYGYTF

abundance: .
d_gene: .
j_gene: TRBJ1-3
v_gene: TRBV30
CDR3nt: TGTGCCGGGCGGGGGAGCTCTGGAAACACCATATATTTT
CDR3aa: CAGRGSSGNTIYF

abundance: .
d_gene: .
j_gene: TRBJ1-1
v_gene: TRBV2
CDR3nt: TGTGCCAGCGGCAGAAGGGGTCAGAGTACTGAAGCTTTCTTT
CDR3aa: CASGRRGQSTEAFF

abundance: .
d_gene: .
j_gene: TRBJ1-2
v_gene: TRBV30
CDR3nt: TGTGCCTGGAGGCCTAAGCAGGGGAGTTATGGCTACACCTTC
CDR3aa: CAWRPKQGSYGYTF

abundance: few
d_gene: TRBD2
j_gene: TRBJ2-5
v_gene: TRBV29-1
CDR3nt: TGCAGCGTTGACACGCTAGCGGGAGGGCCTAGGGTAGAGACCCAGTACTTC
CDR3aa: CSVDTLAGGPRVETQYF

abundance: few
d_gene: .
j_gene: TRBJ2-1
v_gene: TRBV7-9
CDR3nt: TGTGCCAGCAGCTTCCAGGAAAGCAATGAGCAGTTCTTC
CDR3aa: CASSFQESNEQFF

abundance: .
d_gene: TRBD1
j_gene: TRBJ2-5
v_gene: TRBV7-8
CDR3nt: TGTGCCAGCAGCCTTAGTAGACAGGGGTCCCAGTACTTC
CDR3aa: CASSLSRQGSQYF

abundance: .
d_gene: TRBD2
j_gene: TRBJ2-1
v_gene: TRBV5-1
CDR3nt: TGCGCCAGCAGCCGACCCCCCGGGACTACCGGGACCTCCTACAATGAGCAGTTCTTC
CDR3aa: CASSRPPGTTGTSYNEQFF

abundance: few
d_gene: .
j_gene: TRBJ1-5
v_gene: TRBV4-1
CDR3nt: TGCGCCAGCAGCCAAGTGAACAGCAATCAGCCCCAGCATTTT
CDR3aa: CASSQVNSNQPQHF

abundance: few
d_gene: .
j_gene: TRBJ2-7
v_gene: TRBV4-3
CDR3nt: TGCGCCAGCAGCCAAGAGGTGGCTTACGAGCAGTACTTC
CDR3aa: CASSQEVAYEQYF

abundance: few
d_gene: .
j_gene: TRBJ2-3
v_gene: TRBV19
CDR3nt: TGTGCCAGCAACACCCCACAGGGTGGGGGCACAGATACGCAGTATTTT
CDR3aa: CASNTPQGGGTDTQYF

abundance: .
d_gene: TRBD2
j_gene: TRBJ2-3
v_gene: TRBV7-2
CDR3nt: TGTGCCAGCACCCGAAGGACTAGCGGGAGGAGAGATACGCAGTATTTT
CDR3aa: CASTRRTSGRRDTQYF

abundance: .
d_gene: .
j_gene: TRBJ1-1
v_gene: TRBV30
CDR3nt: TGTGCCTGGAGTGTACTGGAAGGGGGGACTGAAGCTTTCTTT
CDR3aa: CAWSVLEGGTEAFF

abundance: few
d_gene: .
j_gene: TRBJ2-7
v_gene: TRBV2
CDR3nt: TGTGCCAGCAGTGATGTCGGAATTAGCTCCTACGAGCAGTACTTC
CDR3aa: CASSDVGISSYEQYF

abundance: .
d_gene: .
j_gene: TRBJ1-3
v_gene: TRBV29-1
CDR3nt: TGCAGCGTTGAAGCCGGTTACACCATATATTTT
CDR3aa: CSVEAGYTIYF

abundance: .
d_gene: .
j_gene: TRBJ2-7
v_gene: TRBV9
CDR3nt: TGTGCCAGCAGCGTAAGCGGAGGAGAGGGGCAGTACTTC
CDR3aa: CASSVSGGEGQYF

abundance: .
d_gene: .
j_gene: TRBJ2-3
v_gene: TRBV5-4
CDR3nt: TGTGCCAGCAGCTTAAGACGCGATTCCACAGATACGCAGTATTTT
CDR3aa: CASSLRRDSTDTQYF

abundance: once
d_gene: .
j_gene: TRBJ2-2
v_gene: TRBV6-1
CDR3nt: TGTGCCAGCAGATCTGACAGCGGGGAGCTGTTTTTT
CDR3aa: CASRSDSGELFF

abundance: .
d_gene: TRBD2
j_gene: TRBJ2-1
v_gene: TRBV14
CDR3nt: TGTGCCAGCAGCCAGGGACTAGCGGGATTCGGTGAGCAGTTCTTC
CDR3aa: CASSQGLAGFGEQFF